The 20 T cell receptor beta chains given below trace back to one sample, sequenced in a study of shared clonotypes between healthy human individuals. Repertoires were generated with immunoSEQ multiplex PCR, while TCRdb's copy carries only in-frame clones and drops some. The sample lists 2,500,000 or so clones; about 90% were seen once. Sample: naive CD4+ T cells from PBMCs. The subset is: CD45RA+ positively selected. The receptors were sampled from a young man in good health. Some clones in this sample may be carry-over from other donors' samples.

The chain couples TRBV18 to TRBJ1-5, with D unresolved. Germline assignment: CDR1 KGHSH and CDR2 LQKENI. Trimming stripped 0 bases from V and 3 bases from J, with 9 bases between. This CDR3 has 15 amino acids. The CDR3 sequence is CASSPPRQDNQPQHF. The CDR3 coding sequence is TGTGCCAGCTCACCACCGAGGCAGGACAATCAGCCCCAGCATTTT.

This clone was recorded once. V usage is TRBV7-3 and J usage is TRBJ2-7, with 7 bases identical to TRBD2. The germline gives CDR1 SGHTA, CDR2 FQGTGA. Trimming took 2 bases from V and 3 from J; bases not matched to a gene: 7. The CDR3 loop spans 15 amino acids. The DNA of the CDR3 is TGTGCCAGCAGCTTAGGTCGCGGGGGAATCTACGAGCAGTACTTC. As protein: CASSLGRGGIYEQYF.

V usage is TRBV4-1 and J usage is TRBJ2-3; D ambiguous. The CDR3 totals 16 residues. V lost 3 bases and J 5 bases, leaving 18 bases between the germline ends. Germline lookup yields CDR1 MGHRA and CDR2 YSYEKL. As DNA, the CDR3 is TGCGCCAGCAGCCACTCTGGATTCGGTCTCCAAGATACGCAGTATTTT. This codes for CASSHSGFGLQDTQYF.

In regard to this clone: This sample includes further DNA sequences coding for the same CDR3. DNA of the CDR3: TGCGCCAGCTCGCCGAGCGGGAATTCCTACAATGAGCAGTTCTTC. It specifies CASSPSGNSYNEQFF. The rearrangement links TRBV5-1 to TRBJ2-1; TRBD2 aligns across 7 bases. CDR1 and CDR2 (germline): SGHRS, YFSETQ. CDR3 size: 15 residues. V was pared by 7 bases and J by 1 base, with 8 bases of the junction left unmatched.

This clone has more than one count but fewer than ten. This rearrangement joins TRBV12-5 to TRBJ1-1; D ambiguous. Trimming took 2 bases from V and 2 from J, leaving 6 bases between them. CDR3 length: 13 amino acids. Germline lookup yields CDR1 LGHNT and CDR2 FRNRAP. The CDR3 sequence is CASGLPPNTEAFF. CDR3 in DNA: TGTGCTAGTGGTTTGCCGCCAAACACTGAAGCTTTCTTT.

The CDR3 region has the DNA TGTGCCAGCTCAGCAGAGACGGGAGGGAACAATGAGCAGTTCTTC. This translates into CASSAETGGNNEQFF. The J gene is TRBJ2-1, the V gene TRBV18; 8 nucleotides agree with TRBD2. This CDR3 comprises 15 residues. Germline CDR1 and CDR2: KGHSH and LQKENI. Trimming cost V 5 bases and J 5 bases; bases outside gene matches: 8. Full variable domain (missing parts from reference TRBV18 and TRBJ2-1): NAGVMQNPRHLVRRRGQEARLRCSPMKGHSHVYWYRQLPEEGLKFMVYLQKENIIDESGMPKERFSAEFPKEGPSILRIQQVVRGDSAAYFCASSAETGGNNEQFFGPGTRLTVL.

As regards this clone: Other nucleotide sequences from this sample produce the same CDR3. Here the CDR3 DNA reads TGTGCCAGCAGCCCGTCGAGTGGGGCCAACGTCCTGACTTTC. Protein: CASSPSSGANVLTF. The gene calls are TRBV7-2 and TRBJ2-6; D unresolved. CDR3 length: 14 residues. The V and J ends lost 5 bases and 3 bases respectively, with 8 bases between them. Germline CDR1 reads SGHTA; CDR2 reads FQGNSA.

The chain is built from TRBV4-1 and TRBJ2-3; a weak D match, TRBD1 (5 bases). Looked up from germline, CDR1 is MGHRA and CDR2 is YSYEKL. The CDR3 has 16 amino acids. The ends were cut back, 0 bases at V and 5 bases at J, with 15 bases in the middle. The DNA of the CDR3 is TGCGCCAGCAGCCAAGATCCGGACATATCGAAAGATACGCAGTATTTT. Translating it yields CASSQDPDISKDTQYF.

For the CDR3, the DNA is TGTGCCAGCAGCTTTTTTCTAGACCTGAACACCGGGGAGCTGTTTTTT. It specifies CASSFFLDLNTGELFF. The chain uses TRBV5-4 and TRBJ2-2; D is undetermined. The V end was cut by 2 bases, the J end by 1 base, with 12 bases between. This CDR3 spans 16 amino acids. Germline V gene lookup returns CDR1 SGHNT and CDR2 YYREEE (reference sequence).

The chain links TRBV9 to TRBJ2-1; 7 bases map to TRBD2. Germline CDR1 is SGDLS and CDR2 is YYNGEE. Trimming took 4 bases from V and 4 from J; bases not matched to a gene: 14. This CDR3 comprises 17 residues. The CDR3 bases are TGTGCCAGCAGCCCGAGGGGTGGGTCGGGAGGTTACAATGAGCAGTTCTTC. Protein: CASSPRGGSGGYNEQFF.

This chain joins TRBV12-5 and TRBJ1-1; D gene ambiguous. CDR1 is LGHNT and CDR2 is FRNRAP in the germline V gene. CDR3 length: 13 residues. Trimming cost V 5 bases and J 3 bases, with 10 bases left between them. The CDR3 DNA sequence: TGTGCTAGTGGTCCTGACACGGACACTGAAGCTTTCTTT. Its translation: CASGPDTDTEAFF.

Regarding this clone: Distinct nucleotide sequences in the sample also encode this CDR3. The chain links TRBV20-1 to TRBJ2-7; no clear D gene. Trimming removed 3 bases at V and 2 bases at J, with 2 bases between. CDR1 is DFQATT and CDR2 is SNEGSKA in the germline V gene (reference sequence). The CDR3 is 10 residues long. This CDR3 reads CSARAYEQYF. The DNA for the CDR3 is TGCAGTGCTAGGGCCTACGAGCAGTACTTC.

This chain joins TRBV20-1 and TRBJ1-1, with a weak D call TRBD1 (5 bases). V was trimmed by 4 bases and J by 10 bases, leaving 13 bases between them. Germline CDR1 is DFQATT and CDR2 is SNEGSKA (reference sequence). This CDR3 region has 11 residues. The CDR3 is CSAMENQGAFF. CDR3 nucleotide sequence: TGCAGTGCTATGGAGAACCAGGGAGCTTTCTTT.

This clone was recorded a few times. This sequence joins TRBV14 and TRBJ2-1, with D possibly TRBD2 on 5 matching bases. Looked up from germline, CDR1 is SGHDN and CDR2 is FVKESK. The CDR3 is made up of 16 amino acids. V lost 0 bases, J lost 5 bases, and 14 bases lay in between. The CDR3 DNA reads as TGTGCCAGCAGCCAAGATTGGGGTAGCGTAGACAATGAGCAGTTCTTC. It specifies CASSQDWGSVDNEQFF.

This sequence joins TRBV28 and TRBJ1-3; D is unresolved. The CDR3 is 11 amino acids. V lost 10 bases, J lost 0 bases, and 4 bases lay in between. Germline V gene lookup returns CDR1 MDHEN and CDR2 SYDVKM. CDR3 amino acids: CATYSGNTIYF. The CDR3 DNA reads as TGTGCCACATACTCTGGAAACACCATATATTTT. The full variable domain, completed using reference TRBV28 and TRBJ1-3, is DVKVTQSSRYLVKRTGEKVFLECVQDMDHENMFWYRQDPGLGLRLIYFSYDVKMKEKGDIPEGYSVSREKKERFSLILESASTNQTSMYLCATYSGNTIYFGEGSWLTVV.

The chain carries TRBV6-1 and TRBJ1-3; TRBD1 aligns across 7 bases. The V segment lost 1 base and the J segment 15 bases; nucleotides outside the gene matches: 6. CDR1 is MNHNS, CDR2 SASEGT, per germline. The CDR3 is 12 residues long. CDR3 protein: CASSEESGQRYF. As DNA, the CDR3 is TGTGCCAGCAGTGAAGAATCGGGACAGCGATATTTT.

This chain joins TRBV6-5 and TRBJ1-2; unclear D gene. The V gene's germline CDR1 is MNHEY and CDR2 SVGAGI. The CDR3 totals 13 residues. Deletions cut 6 bases from V and 1 base from J, with 9 bases between. The CDR3 loop reads CASSRPGNYGYTF. Here the CDR3 DNA reads TGTGCCAGCAGCCGGCCCGGTAACTATGGCTACACCTTC.

The V and J genes are TRBV4-3 and TRBJ2-7; D may be TRBD2 (5 bases). Germline V gene sequence: CDR1 LGHNA, CDR2 YSLEER. The CDR3 covers 13 residues. The ends were cut back, 3 bases at V and 4 bases at J, with 10 bases in the middle. CDR3: CASSQRTGYEQYF. The CDR3 nucleotides read TGCGCCAGCAGCCAGAGGACTGGATACGAGCAGTACTTC.

The rearrangement links TRBV7-2 to TRBJ2-7; D tentatively reads TRBD1 or TRBD2 (6 bases each). This CDR3 is built from 14 residues. CDR1 is SGHTA and CDR2 is FQGNSA in the germline V gene. V gave up 1 base and J gave up 7 bases, with 14 bases separating them. In DNA form, the CDR3 reads TGTGCCAGCAGCTTAGTAGCGGCTGGGACAGAGCAGTACTTC. Translating it yields CASSLVAAGTEQYF.

The rearrangement uses TRBV5-4 and TRBJ1-2; the match to TRBD1 covers 8 bases. V shed 3 bases, J shed 4 bases, and the junction held 8 bases outside the gene matches. CDR3 size: 15 residues. From germline, CDR1 is SGHNT and CDR2 YYREEE (reference sequence). CDR3 sequence: CASSSGQGATYGYTF. The CDR3 DNA is TGTGCCAGCAGCTCCGGGCAGGGGGCGACCTATGGCTACACCTTC. The variable domain in full, completed from reference TRBV5-4 and TRBJ1-2, reads ETGVTQSPTHLIKTRGQQVTLRCSSQSGHNTVSWYQQALGQGPQFIFQYYREEENGRGNFPPRFSGLQFPNYSSELNVNALELDDSALYLCASSSGQGATYGYTFGSGTRLTVV.